These 27 T cell receptor beta chains share one sample of origin, sequenced in a study of cytomegalovirus exposure and HLA in healthy donors. Primers for the PCR totalled 60 Vbeta and 13 Jbeta. Only in-frame clones appear in the TCRdb table, and some are missing; sequencing was by immunoSEQ multiplex PCR. The repertoire holds about 140,000 clones, more than 70% seen once, with 1% to 1.5% in the top ten. Sequences were obtained from PBMCs. The source is a male donor in good health and CMV-seropositive.

The chain uses TRBV19 and TRBJ2-1; no definite D call. Germline lookup yields CDR1 LNHDA and CDR2 SQIVND (reference sequence). The CDR3 runs to 14 residues. Trimming took off 10 bases at V and 0 bases at J, with 13 bases between the two ends. CDR3 in amino acids: CATNPESSYNEQFF. The DNA for the CDR3 is TGTGCCACTAACCCCGAGAGCTCCTACAATGAGCAGTTCTTC.

This clone was observed a handful of times. This chain uses TRBV27 with TRBJ2-3; 7 bases align to TRBD2. Germline-derived CDR1 and CDR2 are MNHEY and SMNVEV (reference sequence). J was trimmed by 3 bases and V by 1 base; bases with no gene match: 4. This CDR3 contains 15 residues. Here the CDR3 reads CASSLLAGVTDTQYF. The DNA for the CDR3 is TGTGCCAGCAGTTTATTGGCGGGAGTGACAGATACGCAGTATTTT.

This clone has only one observation. The chain has TRBV7-8 and TRBJ2-7, with D perhaps matching TRBD1 (6 bases). The germline CDR1 and CDR2 sequences are SGHVS and FQNEAQ. The length of the CDR3 is 15 residues. V was clipped by 1 base and J by 2 bases, with 12 bases between them. This chain's CDR3 is CASSLVRDITYEQYF. CDR3 bases: TGTGCCAGCAGCTTAGTCCGGGACATCACCTACGAGCAGTACTTC.

V gene TRBV5-6 combines with J gene TRBJ2-7; D is ambiguous. Germline values: CDR1 SGHDT, CDR2 YYEEEE. This CDR3 spans 14 amino acids. V shed 0 bases and J shed 3 bases, with 10 bases lying between them. For the CDR3, the DNA is TGTGCCAGCAGCTTGGGTGGTGACTTCTACGAGCAGTACTTC. This codes for CASSLGGDFYEQYF.

J is TRBJ2-7 and V is TRBV5-1, with TRBD2 as a possible D gene (6 bases). The germline CDR1 and CDR2 sequences are SGHRS and YFSETQ. The CDR3 consists of 13 residues. V was cut by 5 bases and J by 2 bases, with 11 bases left in between. The CDR3 nucleotides read TGCGCCAGCAGGCCGGGAGCGGCCTACGAGCAGTACTTC. This translates into CASRPGAAYEQYF. The variable domain in full, completed from reference TRBV5-1 and TRBJ2-7, reads KAGVTQTPRYLIKTRGQQVTLSCSPISGHRSVSWYQQTPGQGLQFLFEYFSETQRNKGNFPGRFSGRQFSNSRSEMNVSTLELGDSALYLCASRPGAAYEQYFGPGTRLTVT.

CDR3 in amino acids: CASSMGASYNEQFF. The CDR3 DNA reads TGTGCCAGTAGTATGGGGGCGTCCTACAATGAGCAGTTCTTC. The chain joins TRBV19 to TRBJ2-1, with D possibly matching TRBD1 (6 bases). Germline V CDR1 and CDR2: LNHDA, SQIVND (reference sequence). The CDR3 has 14 residues. Trimming took 3 bases from V and 1 from J, leaving 7 bases between them.

V gene TRBV4-3 combines with J gene TRBJ2-1; TRBD2 matches at 11 bases. The CDR3 spans 17 residues. J lost 7 bases, V lost 4 bases, and 12 bases had no gene match. The V gene's germline CDR1 is LGHNA and CDR2 YSLEER. This chain's CDR3 is CASSLYLSGRAGNEQFF. The DNA for the CDR3 is TGCGCCAGCAGCCTGTATCTTAGCGGGAGGGCGGGGAATGAGCAGTTCTTC.

The chain recombines TRBV9 with TRBJ2-7; 8 positions agree with TRBD2. The CDR3 contains 15 residues. Germline V CDR1 and CDR2: SGDLS, YYNGEE. V trimming: 0 bases; J trimming: 1 base; junction bases outside the gene matches: 3. CDR3 sequence: CASSVAGGASYEQYF. The CDR3 bases are TGTGCCAGCAGCGTAGCCGGGGGGGCTTCCTACGAGCAGTACTTC.

The chain employs TRBV7-9 and TRBJ2-3; D possibly corresponds to TRBD2 (7 bases). Germline CDR1 SEHNR, CDR2 FQNEAQ (reference sequence). The length of the CDR3 is 12 residues. Trimming left V 8 bases short and J 2 bases short, with 8 bases between. The CDR3 nucleotides are TGTGCCAGCGGGGGGGCCACAGATACGCAGTATTTT. It codes for CASGGATDTQYF.

The rearrangement links TRBV4-1 to TRBJ2-3; 9 bases fit TRBD2. The trim removed 0 bases at V and 2 bases at J, leaving 6 bases unmatched. Germline loops: CDR1 MGHRA, CDR2 YSYEKL. The CDR3 covers 17 residues. The CDR3 is CASSQDLPSGATDTQYF. The DNA for the CDR3 is TGCGCCAGCAGCCAAGATCTCCCTAGCGGGGCCACAGATACGCAGTATTTT.

J is TRBJ2-3 and V is TRBV4-1, with 8 nucleotides matching TRBD2. The CDR3 sequence is 16 residues long. The germline gives CDR1 MGHRA, CDR2 YSYEKL. With V trimmed by 1 base and J by 2 bases, 5 bases remained unmatched. The CDR3 DNA sequence: TGCGCCAGCAGCCAAGGTCGGGGGGGTTTCACAGATACGCAGTATTTT. It translates to CASSQGRGGFTDTQYF.

The chain links TRBV9 to TRBJ2-7; 7 bases line up with TRBD1. Germline assignment: CDR1 SGDLS and CDR2 YYNGEE. J lost 6 bases, V lost 3 bases, and 0 bases had no gene match. CDR3 length: 11 residues. The CDR3 DNA reads TGTGCCAGCAGCGCAGGGGGCGAGCAGTACTTC. Translated, it gives CASSAGGEQYF.

The V and J genes are TRBV19 and TRBJ1-1; 8 bases map to TRBD1. The CDR3 loop spans 15 amino acids. Germline CDR1 is LNHDA and CDR2 is SQIVND (reference sequence). Losses at the gene ends were 1 base for V and 2 bases for J; bases not matched to a gene: 3. DNA for the CDR3: TGTGCCAGTAGTATAGCAGGGGGCGGAAACACTGAAGCTTTCTTT. Amino acid sequence: CASSIAGGGNTEAFF.

The chain employs TRBV27 and TRBJ1-1; possibly TRBD1 for D (6 bases). The V gene's germline CDR1 is MNHEY and CDR2 SMNVEV (reference sequence). The V end lost 3 bases, the J end lost 3 bases, and 11 bases lay between the germline ends. This CDR3 region has 14 residues. CDR3 amino acids: CASSLLHRDTEAFF. The CDR3 DNA follows: TGTGCCAGCAGTTTGCTGCACAGGGACACTGAAGCTTTCTTT.

V is TRBV9 and J is TRBJ1-3; D is undetermined. Germline CDR1 reads SGDLS; CDR2 reads YYNGEE. Trimming removed 3 bases from V and 2 bases from J, with 3 bases in between. This CDR3 contains 12 residues. The CDR3 DNA reads as TGTGCCAGCAGCGACACTGGAAACACCATATATTTT. This gives the protein CASSDTGNTIYF. The full variable domain, rest sourced from reference TRBV9 and TRBJ1-3, is DSGVTQTPKHLITATGQRVTLRCSPRSGDLSVYWYQQSLDQGLQFLIQYYNGEERAKGNILERFSAQQFPDLHSELNLSSLELGDSALYFCASSDTGNTIYFGEGSWLTVV.

This chain links TRBV7-2 with TRBJ2-2, with 7 bases identical to TRBD1. Trimming took 8 bases from V and 0 from J; bases not matched to a gene: 3. The CDR3 contains 14 residues. Germline values: CDR1 SGHTA, CDR2 FQGNSA. The chain's CDR3 is CASAGQANTGELFF. The CDR3 DNA reads TGTGCCAGCGCAGGACAGGCGAACACCGGGGAGCTGTTTTTT.

The genes are TRBV6-1 and TRBJ2-7; possibly TRBD2 for D (5 bases). CDR1 MNHNS and CDR2 SASEGT come from the germline V gene. With 4 bases removed from V and 4 bases from J, the gap between germline ends came to 17 bases. CDR3 length equals 15 residues. Written as DNA, the CDR3 is TGTGCCAGCAGTGGGGTTAGCGACGAGGCTTACGAGCAGTACTTC. This codes for CASSGVSDEAYEQYF.

The chain uses TRBV9 and TRBJ1-2; tentatively, D is TRBD1 (5 bases). V gave up 3 bases and J gave up 3 bases, with 18 bases separating them. The CDR3 has 16 amino acids. CDR1 is SGDLS, CDR2 YYNGEE, per germline. As DNA, the CDR3 is TGTGCCAGCAGCGGGGAATTTTGGACACAACACTATGGCTACACCTTC. Translation gives CASSGEFWTQHYGYTF.

This chain uses TRBV28 with TRBJ1-1; D gene uncertain. V lost 1 base to trimming and J lost 2 bases, with 11 bases between them. The CDR3 is made up of 15 amino acids. Germline V gene data show CDR1 as MDHEN and CDR2 as SYDVKM. The chain's CDR3 is CASSLLAQVNTEAFF. In nucleotides, the CDR3 is TGTGCCAGCAGTTTATTGGCGCAGGTAAACACTGAAGCTTTCTTT.

The V gene is TRBV2, the J gene TRBJ1-4; 9 bases align to TRBD1. The CDR3 runs to 13 residues. Germline V CDR1 and CDR2: SNHLY, FYNNEI. The junction had 5 bases not matched to a gene; V was cut back by 8 bases and J by 7 bases. The CDR3 spells CASGGQGLEKLFF. CDR3 coding DNA: TGTGCCAGCGGGGGACAGGGTCTTGAAAAACTGTTTTTT.

J is TRBJ1-1 and V is TRBV6-5; D is possibly TRBD1 (5 bases). This CDR3 comprises 15 residues. Trimming took off 3 bases at V and 0 bases at J, with 11 bases between the two ends. From germline, CDR1 is MNHEY and CDR2 SVGAGI. CDR3 bases: TGTGCCAGCAGTTATTCAGGGTCTCTGAACACTGAAGCTTTCTTT. This encodes CASSYSGSLNTEAFF.

This clone was seen just once. V is TRBV2 and J is TRBJ2-1, with D possibly being TRBD2 (5 bases). This CDR3 has 17 amino acids. Germline V gives CDR1 SNHLY, CDR2 FYNNEI. Trimming removed 4 bases from V and 0 bases from J, with 16 bases in between. Here the CDR3 DNA reads TGTGCCAGCAGTGTTAGATCTAGCAGGAGCTCCTACAATGAGCAGTTCTTC. It codes for CASSVRSSRSSYNEQFF.

The chain has TRBV13 and TRBJ2-2; D may be TRBD2 (5 bases). The CDR3 loop spans 16 amino acids. The germline gives CDR1 PRHDT, CDR2 FYEKMQ (reference sequence). Trimming removed 0 bases from V and 3 bases from J, with 11 bases in between. The CDR3 is CASSLGLAVHTGELFF. The CDR3 region has the DNA TGTGCCAGCAGCTTAGGCCTAGCAGTCCACACCGGGGAGCTGTTTTTT.

The rearrangement uses TRBV7-9 and TRBJ2-7, with D perhaps matching TRBD1 (5 bases). With 4 bases removed from V and 2 bases from J, the gap between germline ends came to 15 bases. The CDR3 sequence is 15 residues long. Germline CDR1 is SEHNR and CDR2 is FQNEAQ (reference sequence). In DNA, the CDR3 is TGTGCCAGCAGCTCTGGTCGACAGCGTGCCTACGAGCAGTACTTC. As protein: CASSSGRQRAYEQYF.

This clone was counted a single time. A junction boundary mismatches the germline segment, possibly from a read error. The chain joins TRBV5-6 to TRBJ2-1, with D maybe TRBD2 (5 bases). The CDR3 consists of 14 residues. CDR1 is SGHDT and CDR2 is YYEEEE in the germline V gene. The DNA of the CDR3 is TGTGCCAGCAGCTTGCGAGGTTATAGCTGGGAGAGTCTCTTC. This translates into CASSLRGYSWESLF.

The chain is built from TRBV7-9 and TRBJ2-1, with TRBD2 matching over 9 bases. V shed 0 bases, J shed 8 bases, and the junction held 5 bases outside the gene matches. Germline V lookup: CDR1 SEHNR, CDR2 FQNEAQ (reference sequence). The CDR3 consists of 15 residues. CDR3 nucleotides: TGTGCCAGCAGCTTAGCGGTTAGCGGGAGAGATGAGCAGTTCTTC. Translating gives CASSLAVSGRDEQFF.

The rearrangement links TRBV7-9 to TRBJ2-5; the D gene is possibly TRBD2 (6 bases). CDR3 size: 14 residues. The V gene's germline CDR1 is SEHNR and CDR2 FQNEAQ (reference sequence). With 5 bases removed from V and 4 bases from J, the gap between germline ends came to 14 bases. The CDR3 DNA sequence: TGTGCCAGCAGCACAGGAGGGGTACTAGAGACCCAGTACTTC. It specifies CASSTGGVLETQYF.